This T cell receptor beta chain was captured by sequencing in a study of tissue T cells after allogeneic stem cell transplantation. Overall study context: Patients with graft-versus-host disease had grafts: four unmodified, three CD34-selected and T-cell-depleted.

Assay used: immunoSEQ multiplex PCR; TCRdb lists only in-frame clones, some missing. Here the sample spans around 40,000 clones, about nine tenths being singletons. The sequence was collected from a woman between 40 and 69 years old who later had graft-versus-host disease after an allogeneic stem cell transplant. Sequencing was performed on blood, taken before transplantation.

The CDR3 reads CASSYRANTEAFF. The CDR3 DNA follows: TGTGCCAGCAGTTATAGGGCGAACACTGAAGCTTTCTTT. This chain joins TRBV6-2 or TRBV6-3 and TRBJ1-1, with D unclear. The germline V gene encodes CDR1 MNHEY and CDR2 SVGEGT. V was cut by 3 bases and J by 1 base, with 6 bases left in between. The CDR3 length is 13 residues.